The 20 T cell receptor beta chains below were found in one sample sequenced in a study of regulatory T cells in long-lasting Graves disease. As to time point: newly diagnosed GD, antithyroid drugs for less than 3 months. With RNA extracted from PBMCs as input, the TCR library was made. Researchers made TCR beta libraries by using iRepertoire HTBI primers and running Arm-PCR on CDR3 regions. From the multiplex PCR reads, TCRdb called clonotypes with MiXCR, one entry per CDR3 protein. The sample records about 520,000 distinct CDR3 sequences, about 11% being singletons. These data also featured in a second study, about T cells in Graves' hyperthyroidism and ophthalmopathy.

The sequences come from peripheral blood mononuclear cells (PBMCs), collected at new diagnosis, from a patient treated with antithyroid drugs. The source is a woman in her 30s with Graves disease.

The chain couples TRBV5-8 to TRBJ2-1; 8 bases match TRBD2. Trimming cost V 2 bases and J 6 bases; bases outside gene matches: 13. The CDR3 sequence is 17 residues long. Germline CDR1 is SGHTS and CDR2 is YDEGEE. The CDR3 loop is CASSFFGREASSNEQFF. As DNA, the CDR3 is TGTGCCAGCAGCTTCTTCGGGAGGGAGGCCAGCTCCAATGAGCAGTTCTTC. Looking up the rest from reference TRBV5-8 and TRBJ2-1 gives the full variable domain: EAGVTQSPTHLIKTRGQQATLRCSPISGHTSVYWYQQALGLGLQFLLWYDEGEERNRGNFPPRFSGRQFPNYSSELNVNALELEDSALYLCASSFFGREASSNEQFFGPGTRLTVL.

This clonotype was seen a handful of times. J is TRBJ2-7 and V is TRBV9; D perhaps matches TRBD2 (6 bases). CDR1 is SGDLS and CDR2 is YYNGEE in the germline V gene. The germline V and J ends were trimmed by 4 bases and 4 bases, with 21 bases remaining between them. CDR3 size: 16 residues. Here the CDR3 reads CASSPRRVSSGYEQYF. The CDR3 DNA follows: TGTGCCAGCAGCCCGAGGAGGGTTTCGAGTGGGTACGAGCAGTACTTC.

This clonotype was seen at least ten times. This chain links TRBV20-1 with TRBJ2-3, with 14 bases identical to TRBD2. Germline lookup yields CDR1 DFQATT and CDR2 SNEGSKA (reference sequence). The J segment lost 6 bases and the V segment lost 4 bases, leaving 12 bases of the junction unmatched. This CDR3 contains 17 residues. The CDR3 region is CSAISWGLAGVRDTQYF. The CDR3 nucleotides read TGCAGTGCTATAAGCTGGGGACTAGCGGGAGTCCGGGATACGCAGTATTTT.

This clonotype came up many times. Here the CDR3 DNA reads TGTGCCACCAGCAGAGTGCCCCTAAATTCTCGACCGTATGGCTACACCTTC. This encodes CATSRVPLNSRPYGYTF. J is TRBJ1-2 and V is TRBV15; no clear D. The CDR3 totals 17 residues. Looked up from germline, CDR1 is LNHNV and CDR2 is YYDKDF (reference sequence). The germline V and J ends were trimmed by 1 base and 5 bases, with 20 bases remaining between them. Supplemented by reference TRBV15 and TRBJ1-2, the full variable domain reads DAMVIQNPRYQVTQFGKPVTLSCSQTLNHNVMYWYQQKSSQAPKLLFHYYDKDFNNEADTPDNFQSRRPNTSFCFLDIRSPGLGDTAMYLCATSRVPLNSRPYGYTFGSGTRLTVV.

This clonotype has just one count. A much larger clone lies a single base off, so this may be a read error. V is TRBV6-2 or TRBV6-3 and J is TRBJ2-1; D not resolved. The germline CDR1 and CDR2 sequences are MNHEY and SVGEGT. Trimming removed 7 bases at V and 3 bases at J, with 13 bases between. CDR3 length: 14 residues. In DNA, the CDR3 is TGTGCCAGCACCTCCCGGAGCTTCTACAATGAGCAGTTCTTC. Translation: CASTSRSFYNEQFF.

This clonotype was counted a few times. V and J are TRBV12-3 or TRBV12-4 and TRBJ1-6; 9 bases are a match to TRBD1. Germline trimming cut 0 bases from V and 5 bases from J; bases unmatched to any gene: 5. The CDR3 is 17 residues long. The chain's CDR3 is CASSLAGTGRNNSPLHF. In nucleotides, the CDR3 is TGTGCCAGCAGTTTAGCCGGGACAGGGAGGAATAATTCACCCCTCCACTTT.

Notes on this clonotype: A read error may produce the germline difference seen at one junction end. The CDR3 DNA reads TGTGCCAGCAGCGTAGGGTTAGTAAGCCCCTACGGGCAGTACTTC. Encoded protein: CASSVGLVSPYGQYF. The chain links TRBV9 to TRBJ2-7, with no clear D. Germline V CDR1 and CDR2: SGDLS, YYNGEE. The CDR3 contains 15 residues. The full variable domain, completed using reference TRBV9 and TRBJ2-7, is DSGVTQTPKHLITATGQRVTLRCSPRSGDLSVYWYQQSLDQGLQFLIQYYNGEERAKGNILERFSAQQFPDLHSELNLSSLELGDSALYFCASSVGLVSPYGQYFGPGTRLTVT.

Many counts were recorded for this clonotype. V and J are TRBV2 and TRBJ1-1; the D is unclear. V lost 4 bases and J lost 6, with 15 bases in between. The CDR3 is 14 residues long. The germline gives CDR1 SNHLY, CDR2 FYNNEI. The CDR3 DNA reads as TGTGCCAGCAGTGGGGAACAGAGAATCTCTGAAGCTTTCTTT. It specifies CASSGEQRISEAFF. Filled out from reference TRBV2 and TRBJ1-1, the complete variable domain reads EPEVTQTPSHQVTQMGQEVILRCVPISNHLYFYWYRQILGQKVEFLVSFYNNEISEKSEIFDDQFSVERPDGSNFTLKIRSTKLEDSAMYFCASSGEQRISEAFFGQGTRLTVV.

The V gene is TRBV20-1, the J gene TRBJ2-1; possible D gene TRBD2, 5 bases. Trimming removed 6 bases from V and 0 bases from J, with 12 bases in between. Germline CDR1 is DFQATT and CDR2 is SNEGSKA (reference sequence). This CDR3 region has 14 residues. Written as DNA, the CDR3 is TGCAGTGCCTCATTGGGGAGCTCCTACAATGAGCAGTTCTTC. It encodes CSASLGSSYNEQFF.

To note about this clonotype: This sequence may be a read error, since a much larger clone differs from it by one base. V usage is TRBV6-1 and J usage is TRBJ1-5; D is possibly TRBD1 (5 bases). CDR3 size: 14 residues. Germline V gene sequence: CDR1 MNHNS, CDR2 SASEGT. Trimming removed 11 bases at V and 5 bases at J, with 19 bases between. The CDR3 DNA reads TGTGCCGTCAGTGAAAATGGGGCAGATCAGCCCCAGCATTTT. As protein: CAVSENGADQPQHF.

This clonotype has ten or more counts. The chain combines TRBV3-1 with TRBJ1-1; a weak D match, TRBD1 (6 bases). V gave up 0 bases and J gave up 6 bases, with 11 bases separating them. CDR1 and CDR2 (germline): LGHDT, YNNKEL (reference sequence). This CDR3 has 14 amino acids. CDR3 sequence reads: CASSQDTAGAEAFF. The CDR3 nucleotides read TGTGCCAGCAGCCAAGATACCGCAGGGGCTGAAGCTTTCTTT.

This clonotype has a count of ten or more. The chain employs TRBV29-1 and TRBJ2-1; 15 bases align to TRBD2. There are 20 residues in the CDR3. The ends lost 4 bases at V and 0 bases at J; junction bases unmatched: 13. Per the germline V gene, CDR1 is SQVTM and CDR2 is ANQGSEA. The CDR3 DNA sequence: TGCAGCGTTGTCTTTGGGACTAGCGGGAGGATAGGGAGCTCCTACAATGAGCAGTTCTTC. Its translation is CSVVFGTSGRIGSSYNEQFF.

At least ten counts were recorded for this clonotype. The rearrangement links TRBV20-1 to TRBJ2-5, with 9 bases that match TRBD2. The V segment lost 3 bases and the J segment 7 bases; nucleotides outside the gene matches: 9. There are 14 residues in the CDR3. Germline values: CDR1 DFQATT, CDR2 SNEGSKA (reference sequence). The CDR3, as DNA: TGCAGTGCTAGCAGTGGGCTAGCGGGAAGGACCCAGTACTTC. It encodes CSASSGLAGRTQYF.

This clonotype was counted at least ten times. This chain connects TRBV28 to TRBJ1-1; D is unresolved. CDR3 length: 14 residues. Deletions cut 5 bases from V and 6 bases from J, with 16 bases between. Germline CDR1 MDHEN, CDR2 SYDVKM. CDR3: CASSPRTVAPEAFF. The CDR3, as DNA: TGTGCCAGCAGTCCCCGGACCGTCGCGCCTGAAGCTTTCTTT.

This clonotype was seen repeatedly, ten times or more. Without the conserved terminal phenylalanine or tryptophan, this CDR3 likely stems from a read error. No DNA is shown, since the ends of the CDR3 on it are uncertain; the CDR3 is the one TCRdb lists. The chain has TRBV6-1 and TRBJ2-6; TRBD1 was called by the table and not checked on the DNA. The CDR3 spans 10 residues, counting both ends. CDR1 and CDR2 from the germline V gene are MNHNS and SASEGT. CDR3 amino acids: CVHAEEPRLP.

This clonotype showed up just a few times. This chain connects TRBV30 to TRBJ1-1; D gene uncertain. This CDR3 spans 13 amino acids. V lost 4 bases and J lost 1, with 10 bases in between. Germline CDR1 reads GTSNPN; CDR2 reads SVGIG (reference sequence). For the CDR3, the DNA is TGTGCCTGGAAAGTTGGACCGAACACTGAAGCTTTCTTT. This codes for CAWKVGPNTEAFF.

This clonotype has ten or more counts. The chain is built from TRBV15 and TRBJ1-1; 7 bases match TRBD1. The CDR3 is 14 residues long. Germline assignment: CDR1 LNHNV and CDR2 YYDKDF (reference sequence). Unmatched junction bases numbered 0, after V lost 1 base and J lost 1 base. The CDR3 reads CATSRGQGNTEAFF. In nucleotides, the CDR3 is TGTGCCACCAGCAGAGGACAGGGGAACACTGAAGCTTTCTTT.

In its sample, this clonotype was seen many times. The CDR3 protein is CASSLVPGLSTDTQYF. The CDR3 DNA reads TGCGCCAGCAGCTTGGTTCCAGGGCTCAGCACAGATACGCAGTATTTT. J is TRBJ2-3 and V is TRBV5-1; D is possibly TRBD1 (5 bases). This CDR3 region has 16 residues. V was shortened by 0 bases and J by 0 bases, with 11 bases between the two germline ends. The germline CDR1 and CDR2 sequences are SGHRS and YFSETQ. The variable domain in full, with the rest retrieved from reference TRBV5-1 and TRBJ2-3, is KAGVTQTPRYLIKTRGQQVTLSCSPISGHRSVSWYQQTPGQGLQFLFEYFSETQRNKGNFPGRFSGRQFSNSRSEMNVSTLELGDSALYLCASSLVPGLSTDTQYFGPGTRLTVL.

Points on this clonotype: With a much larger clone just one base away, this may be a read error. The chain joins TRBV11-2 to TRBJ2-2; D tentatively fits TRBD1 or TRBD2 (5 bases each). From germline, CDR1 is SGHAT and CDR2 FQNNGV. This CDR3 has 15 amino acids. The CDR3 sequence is CASSLIQKGTGDLFF. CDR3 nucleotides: TGTGCCAGCAGCTTAATACAGAAGGGGACCGGGGACCTGTTTTTT.

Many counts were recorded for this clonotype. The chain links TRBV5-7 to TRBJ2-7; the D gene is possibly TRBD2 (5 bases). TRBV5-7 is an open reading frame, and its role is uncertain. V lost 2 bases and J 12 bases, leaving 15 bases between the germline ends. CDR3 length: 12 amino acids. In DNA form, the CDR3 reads TGTGCCAGCAGCTTTCGGGCCCTTGGAGGGTACTTC. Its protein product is CASSFRALGGYF.